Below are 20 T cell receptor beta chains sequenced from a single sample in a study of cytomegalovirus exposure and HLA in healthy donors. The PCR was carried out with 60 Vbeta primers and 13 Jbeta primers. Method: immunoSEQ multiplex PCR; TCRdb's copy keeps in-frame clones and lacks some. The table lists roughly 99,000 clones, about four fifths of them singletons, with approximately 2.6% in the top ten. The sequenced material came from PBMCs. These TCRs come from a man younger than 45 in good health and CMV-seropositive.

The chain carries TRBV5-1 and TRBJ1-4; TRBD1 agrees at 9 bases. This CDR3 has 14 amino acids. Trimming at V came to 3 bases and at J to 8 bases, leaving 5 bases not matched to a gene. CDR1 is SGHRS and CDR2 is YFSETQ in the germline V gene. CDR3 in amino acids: CASSSGTGREKLFF. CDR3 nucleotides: TGCGCCAGCAGCTCCGGGACAGGGAGGGAAAAACTGTTTTTT.

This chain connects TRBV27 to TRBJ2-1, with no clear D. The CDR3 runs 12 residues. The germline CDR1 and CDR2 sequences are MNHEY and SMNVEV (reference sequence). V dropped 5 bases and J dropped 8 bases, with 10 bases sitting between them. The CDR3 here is CASSPRSDEQFF. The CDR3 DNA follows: TGTGCCAGCAGTCCGCGCAGCGATGAGCAGTTCTTC.

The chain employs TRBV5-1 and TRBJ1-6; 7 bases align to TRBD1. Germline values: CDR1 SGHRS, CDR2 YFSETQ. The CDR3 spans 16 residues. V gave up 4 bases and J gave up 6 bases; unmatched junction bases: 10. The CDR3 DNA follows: TGCGCCAGCAGCCCAGAGGGGGCAGCGATTAATTCACCCCTCCACTTT. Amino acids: CASSPEGAAINSPLHF. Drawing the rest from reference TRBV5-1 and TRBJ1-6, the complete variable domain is KAGVTQTPRYLIKTRGQQVTLSCSPISGHRSVSWYQQTPGQGLQFLFEYFSETQRNKGNFPGRFSGRQFSNSRSEMNVSTLELGDSALYLCASSPEGAAINSPLHFGNGTRLTVT.

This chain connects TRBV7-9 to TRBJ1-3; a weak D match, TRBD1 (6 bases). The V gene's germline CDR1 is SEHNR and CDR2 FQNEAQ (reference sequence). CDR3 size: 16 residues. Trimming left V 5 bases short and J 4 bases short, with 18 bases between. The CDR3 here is CASSPLKGGFGNTIYF. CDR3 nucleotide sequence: TGTGCCAGCAGCCCTCTAAAGGGGGGGTTCGGAAACACCATATATTTT.

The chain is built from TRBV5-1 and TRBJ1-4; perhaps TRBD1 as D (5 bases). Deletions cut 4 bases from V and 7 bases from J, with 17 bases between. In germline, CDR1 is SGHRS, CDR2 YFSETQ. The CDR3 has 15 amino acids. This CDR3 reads CASSPNGGRSEKLFF. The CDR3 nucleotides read TGCGCCAGCAGCCCGAACGGGGGGAGGAGTGAAAAACTGTTTTTT.

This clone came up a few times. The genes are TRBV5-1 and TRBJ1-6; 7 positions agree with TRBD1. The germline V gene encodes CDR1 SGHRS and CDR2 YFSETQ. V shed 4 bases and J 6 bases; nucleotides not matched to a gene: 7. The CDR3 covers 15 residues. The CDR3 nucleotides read TGCGCCAGCAGCGGCCGGGACAGTGGTAATTCACCCCTCCACTTT. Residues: CASSGRDSGNSPLHF.

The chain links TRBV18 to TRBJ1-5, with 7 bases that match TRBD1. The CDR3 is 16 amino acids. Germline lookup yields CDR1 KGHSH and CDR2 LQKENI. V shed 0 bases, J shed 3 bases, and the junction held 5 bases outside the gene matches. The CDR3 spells CASSPPKDRLNQPQHF. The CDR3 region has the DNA TGTGCCAGCTCACCACCTAAGGACAGGCTCAATCAGCCCCAGCATTTT.

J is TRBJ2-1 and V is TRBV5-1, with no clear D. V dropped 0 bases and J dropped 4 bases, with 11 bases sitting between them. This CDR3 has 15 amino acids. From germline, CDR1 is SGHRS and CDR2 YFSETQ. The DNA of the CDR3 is TGCGCCAGCAGCTTGGCGGTGTTACAGTACAATGAGCAGTTCTTC. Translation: CASSLAVLQYNEQFF.

CDR3 region: CASGLGGGTEAFF. The CDR3 nucleotides are TGTGCTAGTGGTTTGGGGGGGGGCACTGAAGCTTTCTTT. V is TRBV12-5 and J is TRBJ1-1; tentative D call: TRBD1 (5 bases). The CDR3 is made up of 13 amino acids. Trimming shortened V by 1 base and J by 4 bases, and 7 bases separated the two germline ends. CDR1 is LGHNT and CDR2 is FRNRAP in the germline V gene.

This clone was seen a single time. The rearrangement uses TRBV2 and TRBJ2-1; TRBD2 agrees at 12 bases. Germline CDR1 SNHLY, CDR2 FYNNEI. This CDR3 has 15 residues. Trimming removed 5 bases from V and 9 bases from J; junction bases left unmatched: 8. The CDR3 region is CASSKKTSGGFEQFF. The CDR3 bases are TGTGCCAGCAGTAAGAAGACTAGCGGGGGTTTTGAGCAGTTCTTC.

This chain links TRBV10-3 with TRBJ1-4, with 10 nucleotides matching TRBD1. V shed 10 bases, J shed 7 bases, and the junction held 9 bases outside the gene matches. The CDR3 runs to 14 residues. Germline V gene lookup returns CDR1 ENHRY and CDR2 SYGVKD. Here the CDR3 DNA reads TGTGCCACCCGGGACAGGGGCAATGTTGAAAAACTGTTTTTT. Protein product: CATRDRGNVEKLFF.

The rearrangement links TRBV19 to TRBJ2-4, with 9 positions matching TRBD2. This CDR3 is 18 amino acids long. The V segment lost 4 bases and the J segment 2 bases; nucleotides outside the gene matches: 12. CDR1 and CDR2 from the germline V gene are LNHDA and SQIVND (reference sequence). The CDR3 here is CASSRYPLAGATKNIQYF. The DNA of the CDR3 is TGTGCCAGTAGTAGATACCCTTTAGCGGGGGCCACCAAAAACATTCAGTACTTC.

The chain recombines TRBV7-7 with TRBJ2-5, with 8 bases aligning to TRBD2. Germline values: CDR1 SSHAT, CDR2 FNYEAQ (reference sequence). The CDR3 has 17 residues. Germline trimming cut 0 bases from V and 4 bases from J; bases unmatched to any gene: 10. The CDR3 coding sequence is TGTGCCAGCAGCTTAGCGCGTGGCGGGGGGCAGGGAGAGACCCAGTACTTC. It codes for CASSLARGGGQGETQYF.

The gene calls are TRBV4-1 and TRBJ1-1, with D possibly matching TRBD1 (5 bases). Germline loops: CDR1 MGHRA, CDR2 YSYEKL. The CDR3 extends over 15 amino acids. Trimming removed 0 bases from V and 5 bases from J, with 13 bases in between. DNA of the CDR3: TGCGCCAGCAGCCAAGAGGGGGGGATTCTGACTGAAGCTTTCTTT. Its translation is CASSQEGGILTEAFF.

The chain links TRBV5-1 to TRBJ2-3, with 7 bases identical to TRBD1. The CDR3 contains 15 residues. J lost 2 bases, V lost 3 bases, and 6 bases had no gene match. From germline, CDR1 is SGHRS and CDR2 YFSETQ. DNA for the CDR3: TGCGCCAGCAGCTACAGGGGATTGGACACAGATACGCAGTATTTT. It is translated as CASSYRGLDTDTQYF.

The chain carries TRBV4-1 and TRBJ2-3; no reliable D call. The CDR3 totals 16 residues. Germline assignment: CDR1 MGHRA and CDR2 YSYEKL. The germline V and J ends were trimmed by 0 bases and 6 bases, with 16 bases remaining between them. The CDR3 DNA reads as TGCGCCAGCAGCCAAGATAACAGAAAAGTGGCGGATACGCAGTATTTT. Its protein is CASSQDNRKVADTQYF.

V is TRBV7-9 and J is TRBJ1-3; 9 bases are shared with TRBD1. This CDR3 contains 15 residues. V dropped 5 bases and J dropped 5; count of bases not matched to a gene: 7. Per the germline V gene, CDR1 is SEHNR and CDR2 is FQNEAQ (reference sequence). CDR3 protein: CASSLPGQGRNTIYF. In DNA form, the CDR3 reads TGTGCCAGCAGCCTACCGGGACAGGGCAGAAACACCATATATTTT.

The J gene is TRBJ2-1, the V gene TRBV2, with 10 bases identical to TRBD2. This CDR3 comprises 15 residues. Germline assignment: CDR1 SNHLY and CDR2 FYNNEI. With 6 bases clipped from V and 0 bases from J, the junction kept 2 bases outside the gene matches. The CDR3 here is CASSLAGGSYNEQFF. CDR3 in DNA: TGTGCCAGCAGCTTAGCGGGGGGCTCCTACAATGAGCAGTTCTTC.

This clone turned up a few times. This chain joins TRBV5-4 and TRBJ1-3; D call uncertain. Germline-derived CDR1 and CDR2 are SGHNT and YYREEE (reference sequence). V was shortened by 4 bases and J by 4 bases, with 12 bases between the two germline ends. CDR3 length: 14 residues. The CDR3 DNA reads TGTGCCAGCAGCATGACATCTCCGGGAAACACCATATATTTT. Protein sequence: CASSMTSPGNTIYF.

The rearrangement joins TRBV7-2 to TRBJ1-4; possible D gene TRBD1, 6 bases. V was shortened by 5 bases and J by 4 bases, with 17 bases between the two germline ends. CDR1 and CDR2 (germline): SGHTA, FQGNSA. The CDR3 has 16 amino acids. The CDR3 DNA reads TGTGCCAGCAGCGTCACCGGGACAAGCATTAATGAAAAACTGTTTTTT. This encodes CASSVTGTSINEKLFF.